Listed below are T cell receptor beta chains from one sample, sequenced in a study of OX40 agonist ivuxolimab in advanced cancers. TCRdb's copy holds only in-frame clones and misses some; the assay was immunoSEQ multiplex PCR. In the table there are tens of thousands of clones, 85% of which are singletons. The specimen comprised CD4+ or CD8+ T cells sorted from blood, sampled in a trial of the OX40 agonist ivuxolimab. Every receptor here comes from an adult with an advanced solid tumor such as melanoma, head and neck, liver or kidney cancer. The conserved cysteine and the conserved F or W are not part of the CDR3 here.

v_gene	CDR3aa
TRBV5-6	ASSLQGTAKNIQY
TRBV19	ASSKDYGYT
TRBV28	ASSSGGQENTEAF
TRBV19	ASGTADNSPLH
TRBV10-1	ASSRDGLTDTQY
TRBV4-2	ASSQEGGARNYGYT
TRBV11-2	ASSLDVGGSRGYT
TRBV6-5	ASSSGQGAYNEQF
TRBV10-3	AISDTGGGLGSNEQF
TRBV11-2	ASSTIKGAGAAAF
TRBV7-2	ASSSSLSTDTQY
TRBV10-3	AISRTGANSPLH
TRBV29-1	SATSGGAPGELF
TRBV28	ASSFPPEQY
TRBV4-2	ASSQGTPFLSSYNEQF
TRBV21-1	ASSKGRGHFTEAF
TRBV27	ASSLPTGNTQY
TRBV18	ASSPVQGREFGQPQH
TRBV19	ASTGGAGQPQH
TRBV7-2	ASSLLRWDRPQETQY
TRBV5-1	ASRTGTGSVYEQY
TRBV27	ASSPSPGLNYGHT
TRBV6-5	ASSYKGYSYEQY
TRBV6-1	ASSESGAQGETQY
TRBV28	ASNIQGRQPQH
TRBV5-1	ASSGGRGSYQPQH
TRBV5-6	ASRRQGTKGEKLF
TRBV2	ASSEVGTGYGSYNSPLH
TRBV6-1	ASSEGPSTDTQY
TRBV23-1	ASSQSNRGTDTQY
TRBV5-1	ASSLADYGYT
TRBV7-3	ASSLGAGGFQETQY
TRBV30	AWSGGTAVYEQY
TRBV19	ASSSPGARYSSYGYT
TRBV7-2	ASSPMGSRGDTQY
TRBV4-2	ASSRLGGRSGELF
TRBV27	ASSRDRDAGGSYEQY
TRBV2	ASSETRSTDTQY
TRBV18	ASSLSMGADQPQH
TRBV14	ASSQGALFYGYT
TRBV2	ASSVFNEQF
TRBV10-2	ASSESGWEETQY
TRBV7-2	ASSTQGLQPQH